This TCR beta chain came from a study of shared clonotypes between healthy human individuals. Study-wide findings and caveats: Rarefaction showed sorted-subset sequencing was incomplete despite large depth. How much donors shared clonotypes was expected to be affected by sequencing depth.

This clone was counted once. Antigen specificity is unknown. Each cell subset's genomic DNA was divided evenly among several immunoSEQ plates. Repertoires were generated with immunoSEQ multiplex PCR, while TCRdb's copy carries only in-frame clones and drops some. There are approximately 1.5 million clones in the sample; approximately 98% occur only once, and roughly 0.4% lies in the top ten. Germline V lookup: CDR1 SGHTA, CDR2 FQGNSA. Trimming removed 6 bases from V and 9 bases from J, with 23 bases in between. CDR3 size: 15 residues. J is TRBJ1-2 and V is TRBV7-2, with D possibly TRBD1 on 6 matching bases. This receptor was obtained from a man aged 25 to 40 in good health. Source material: naive CD4+ T cells sorted from blood. Subset defined: CD45RA+ positively selected. CDR3 amino acids: CASRDARGPRERYTF. CDR3 bases: TGTGCCAGCAGGGACGCCAGGGGTCCCCGTGAGCGCTACACCTTC. The full variable domain, in which reference TRBV7-2 and TRBJ1-2 provide the parts outside the CDR3, is GAGVSQSPSNKVTEKGKDVELRCDPISGHTALYWYRQSLGQGLEFLIYFQGNSAPDKSGLPSDRFSAERTGGSVSTLTIQRTQQEDSAVYLCASRDARGPRERYTFGSGTRLTVV.